The 20 T cell receptor beta chains below come from one sample, sequenced in a study of blood T cell repertoires in COVID-19. Profiled with immunoSEQ multiplex PCR; TCRdb holds only in-frame clones, not every one. The sample lists 300,000 to 400,000 clones; more than 75% were seen once. The sample taken for sequencing was PBMCs or T cells enriched from blood (not recorded which). The receptors were sampled from a woman between 18 and 29 years old who had recovered from COVID-19.

V gene TRBV19 combines with J gene TRBJ1-3, with D possibly matching TRBD1 (5 bases). V was clipped by 6 bases and J by 2 bases, with 8 bases between them. The CDR3 covers 13 residues. Germline V CDR1 and CDR2: LNHDA, SQIVND (reference sequence). Written as DNA, the CDR3 is TGTGCCAGTAGCCAGGGTGCTGGAAACACCATATATTTT. Translation gives CASSQGAGNTIYF.

The J gene is TRBJ2-1, the V gene TRBV4-1, with 8 positions matching TRBD1. The CDR3 loop spans 15 amino acids. Trimming removed 0 bases from V and 4 bases from J; junction bases left unmatched: 2. Germline CDR1 is MGHRA and CDR2 is YSYEKL. CDR3 region: CASSQDGTGYNEQFF. The CDR3 DNA reads as TGCGCCAGCAGCCAAGATGGGACAGGTTACAATGAGCAGTTCTTC.

The gene calls are TRBV5-1 and TRBJ1-1; 7 positions match TRBD1. The CDR3 consists of 17 residues. Per the germline V gene, CDR1 is SGHRS and CDR2 is YFSETQ. Trimming cost V 4 bases and J 0 bases; bases outside gene matches: 12. The DNA for the CDR3 is TGCGCCAGCAGCCCGACACTATCAACAGGGGTGAACACTGAAGCTTTCTTT. This sequence encodes CASSPTLSTGVNTEAFF.

The CDR3 sequence: CASSLEYQGRGAYGYTF. CDR3 DNA: TGTGCCAGCAGTTTAGAGTATCAAGGACGGGGAGCCTATGGCTACACCTTC. The V gene is TRBV27, the J gene TRBJ1-2; D remains unclear. CDR1 and CDR2 (germline): MNHEY, SMNVEV (reference sequence). Trimming stripped 2 bases from V and 4 bases from J, with 20 bases between. CDR3 size: 17 residues.

The rearrangement joins TRBV30 to TRBJ2-4; the D gene is possibly TRBD2 (5 bases). With 8 bases removed from V and 7 bases from J, the gap between germline ends came to 12 bases. This CDR3 spans 11 amino acids. Germline lookup yields CDR1 GTSNPN and CDR2 SVGIG (reference sequence). CDR3 nucleotide sequence: TGTGCCCTGGCGGGTTTGAACATTCAGTACTTC. Translated, it gives CALAGLNIQYF.

V and J are TRBV5-1 and TRBJ2-3; D gene unclear. There are 14 residues in the CDR3. Per the germline V gene, CDR1 is SGHRS and CDR2 is YFSETQ. The V end was cut by 3 bases, the J end by 1 base, with 9 bases between. CDR3 in amino acids: CASSSILGTDTQYF. The DNA for the CDR3 is TGCGCCAGCAGCTCGATACTCGGCACAGATACGCAGTATTTT.

This clone appeared a few times. The chain is built from TRBV12-3 or TRBV12-4 and TRBJ2-7, with D unclear. V lost 3 bases and J lost 2, with 5 bases in between. The CDR3 spans 12 residues. This CDR3 is CASSFLPYEQYF. In DNA form, the CDR3 reads TGTGCCAGCAGTTTCCTTCCCTACGAGCAGTACTTC.

The table lists this clone with a few counts. The chain links TRBV6-6 to TRBJ2-7; a weak D match, TRBD1 (5 bases). The V gene's germline CDR1 is MNHNY and CDR2 SVGAGI (reference sequence). V lost 0 bases and J 2 bases, leaving 11 bases between the germline ends. The CDR3 is made up of 15 amino acids. The CDR3 spells CASSYSAGLTYEQYF. The CDR3 DNA reads as TGTGCCAGCAGTTACTCGGCAGGGCTTACCTACGAGCAGTACTTC.

This clone was observed a handful of times. DNA of the CDR3: TGTGCCATCAGTGTCCCCCCTTGGACAGGGAGAAATGGCTACACCTTC. As protein: CAISVPPWTGRNGYTF. The rearrangement uses TRBV10-3 and TRBJ1-2; 8 positions agree with TRBD1. CDR3 size: 16 residues. From germline, CDR1 is ENHRY and CDR2 SYGVKD. Trimming cost V 4 bases and J 6 bases; bases outside gene matches: 13.

The rearrangement joins TRBV7-3 to TRBJ2-7, with TRBD1 as a possible D gene (6 bases). This CDR3 contains 16 residues. Deletions cut 5 bases from V and 1 base from J, with 18 bases between. CDR1 is SGHTA, CDR2 FQGTGA, per germline. CDR3 in amino acids: CASSLPQTRGSYEQYF. The DNA for the CDR3 is TGTGCCAGCAGCCTCCCACAGACCAGGGGATCCTACGAGCAGTACTTC.

The chain is built from TRBV28 and TRBJ1-5; D is unclear. Germline V gives CDR1 MDHEN, CDR2 SYDVKM. Trimming took off 4 bases at V and 3 bases at J, with 10 bases between the two ends. The CDR3 extends over 14 amino acids. CDR3 region: CASSSRQVNQPQHF. The CDR3 DNA follows: TGTGCCAGCAGTTCCAGGCAGGTCAATCAGCCCCAGCATTTT.

The rearrangement joins TRBV19 to TRBJ1-1; TRBD1 matches at 9 bases. The CDR3 has 14 amino acids. Per germline, CDR1 LNHDA and CDR2 SQIVND (reference sequence). Losses at the gene ends were 4 bases for V and 1 base for J; bases not matched to a gene: 1. CDR3 in DNA: TGTGCCAGTAGTAAGGGACAGGGGAACACTGAAGCTTTCTTT. Protein: CASSKGQGNTEAFF.

V is TRBV7-9 and J is TRBJ2-2; maybe TRBD2 (6 bases). Germline V gene lookup returns CDR1 SEHNR and CDR2 FQNEAQ (reference sequence). The CDR3 covers 15 residues. V lost 5 bases and J 2 bases, leaving 12 bases between the germline ends. CDR3 in amino acids: CASSKVGLNTGELFF. The DNA for the CDR3 is TGTGCCAGCAGCAAGGTGGGACTCAACACCGGGGAGCTGTTTTTT.

The chain recombines TRBV5-6 with TRBJ1-4; D uncertain. The germline V gene has CDR1 SGHDT and CDR2 YYEEEE. The CDR3 spans 16 residues. V was trimmed by 0 bases and J by 0 bases, leaving 9 bases between them. The CDR3 loop reads CASSLAGWATNEKLFF. DNA of the CDR3: TGTGCCAGCAGCTTGGCCGGGTGGGCAACTAATGAAAAACTGTTTTTT.

The chain joins TRBV19 to TRBJ2-5, with D possibly being TRBD1 (5 bases). The ends were cut back, 1 base at V and 2 bases at J, with 8 bases in the middle. The CDR3 spans 14 residues. Germline CDR1 is LNHDA and CDR2 is SQIVND (reference sequence). For the CDR3, the DNA is TGTGCCAGTAGTATAGCGTACAGGCAAGAGACCCAGTACTTC. This gives the protein CASSIAYRQETQYF.

V and J are TRBV2 and TRBJ1-5, with D possibly being TRBD1 (5 bases). CDR1 is SNHLY, CDR2 FYNNEI, per germline. V was pared by 4 bases and J by 7 bases, with 20 bases between. The CDR3 is 16 amino acids. This chain's CDR3 is CASSVDRTSLQQPQHF. CDR3 DNA: TGTGCCAGCAGTGTTGACAGAACGAGTCTCCAGCAGCCCCAGCATTTT. Combining the CDR3 with reference TRBV2 and TRBJ1-5 gives the whole variable domain EPEVTQTPSHQVTQMGQEVILRCVPISNHLYFYWYRQILGQKVEFLVSFYNNEISEKSEIFDDQFSVERPDGSNFTLKIRSTKLEDSAMYFCASSVDRTSLQQPQHFGDGTRLSIL.

The chain joins TRBV28 to TRBJ1-5; TRBD1 is a possible D gene (5 bases). From germline, CDR1 is MDHEN and CDR2 SYDVKM. The CDR3 sequence is 12 residues long. V dropped 6 bases and J dropped 7 bases, with 10 bases sitting between them. CDR3 amino acids: CASSRRGQPQHF. As DNA, the CDR3 is TGTGCCAGCAGCCGACGGGGGCAGCCCCAGCATTTT. The full variable domain, completed using reference TRBV28 and TRBJ1-5, is DVKVTQSSRYLVKRTGEKVFLECVQDMDHENMFWYRQDPGLGLRLIYFSYDVKMKEKGDIPEGYSVSREKKERFSLILESASTNQTSMYLCASSRRGQPQHFGDGTRLSIL.

This clone was recorded once. The chain is built from TRBV3-1 (or the pseudogene TRBV3-2) and TRBJ2-3, with 14 bases aligning to TRBD2. The trim removed 5 bases at V and 4 bases at J, leaving 11 bases unmatched. CDR3 size: 18 residues. The germline V gene encodes CDR1 LGHDT and CDR2 YNNKEL (reference sequence). The CDR3 nucleotides are TGTGCCAGCAGCTACGGGACTAGCGGGGGACTCAGTGCAGATACGCAGTATTTT. Translation: CASSYGTSGGLSADTQYF.

The chain couples TRBV27 to TRBJ1-6, with D hard to call. The V end was cut by 4 bases, the J end by 0 bases, with 16 bases between. The CDR3 is 18 residues long. The V gene's germline CDR1 is MNHEY and CDR2 SMNVEV (reference sequence). The CDR3 nucleotides read TGTGCCAGCAGTTCCAATTCCCCCTTGAGCTCCTATAATTCACCCCTCCACTTT. It specifies CASSSNSPLSSYNSPLHF.

This sequence joins TRBV19 and TRBJ2-3, with D tentatively TRBD2 (6 bases). Germline values: CDR1 LNHDA, CDR2 SQIVND (reference sequence). CDR3 length equals 15 residues. V was pared by 6 bases and J by 6 bases, with 19 bases between. The DNA for the CDR3 is TGTGCCAGTAGCAAAGTGGGGGACTGGACGGATACGCAGTATTTT. Protein product: CASSKVGDWTDTQYF.